The TCR beta chain under discussion was sequenced for a study of T cell responses to AZD1222 COVID-19 vaccine. Analysis merged second doses at about 4 or about 12 weeks. Concerning this clone: What it recognizes is unknown.

Germline lookup yields CDR1 MRHNA and CDR2 SNTAGT. This CDR3 is 13 amino acids long. Trimming at V came to 4 bases and at J to 4 bases, leaving 3 bases not matched to a gene. Study conclusions and caveats: There were repertoire samples only from the period after the peak T cell response. A reported finding is that nearly half of spike-specific TCRs target unmutated variant regions.

Clones were sequenced by immunoSEQ multiplex PCR, and TCRdb holds only the in-frame ones, with some missing. The table lists some 150,000 clones, approximately 92% of them singletons. This sequence was found in an adult who received the AZD1222 COVID-19 vaccine. The chain couples TRBV6-4 to TRBJ1-1, with 7 bases matching TRBD1. This sample comprised peripheral blood, obtained 28 days after the second AZD1222 dose. CDR3 in DNA: TGTGCCAGCAGTGTGGACAGGTTCACTGAAGCTTTCTTT. It codes for CASSVDRFTEAFF.